Here is one TCR beta chain with its context. Its antigen remains unidentified. CDR1 and CDR2 from the germline V gene are LNHDA and SQIVND (reference sequence). Trimming at V came to 7 bases and at J to 10 bases, leaving 3 bases not matched to a gene. CDR3 size: 11 residues. Researchers ran the PCR with 60 Vbeta and 13 Jbeta primers. Generated by immunoSEQ multiplex PCR, the TCRdb table keeps only in-frame clones and is missing some. The repertoire holds 86,000 or so clones, with 75% to 85% as singletons. These data originate in a study of cytomegalovirus exposure and HLA in healthy donors. General study points: A missense DCLRE1C variant was associated with V- and J-gene trimming of TCR beta chains in a later analysis, and an independent cohort replicated the association. A later analysis showed HLA-associated TCR beta chains outstripping equally common others in clonal expansion. Most TCR sequences proved rare, with some public TCRs found in many donors.

V usage is TRBV19 and J usage is TRBJ1-5; 8 bases align to TRBD1. The receptor comes from a woman aged 40 to 50 in good health and CMV-seropositive. The sample was PBMCs. CDR3 nucleotides: TGTGCCAGTACCGACAGGGGACCCCAGCATTTT. Translating gives CASTDRGPQHF.